The T cell receptor (beta chain) under discussion was sequenced for a study of T-cell reconstitution after alpha-beta-depleted transplantation in children. Overall study findings and caveats: Several hundred graft clones that had expanded were reportedly the source of alpha-beta T cells about two months after transplant. One year post-transplant, T-cell counts and diversity were largely derived from T cells produced anew. Some patients showed high day-60 TCRbeta diversity, which derived from surviving recipient T cells and thymic progenitors.

The CDR3 is made up of 13 amino acids. V gave up 5 bases and J gave up 9 bases; unmatched junction bases: 4. The germline CDR1 and CDR2 sequences are SGHTA and FQGTGA. In its sample, this clonotype was seen many times. Its specificity is unknown. Unique molecular identifiers were incorporated into the prepared TCRbeta library. TCRdb re-derived calls from the PCR reads in MiXCR, one entry per CDR3 protein. This sample has approximately 50,000 distinct CDR3 sequences, with roughly 5% found just once. The chain joins TRBV7-3 to TRBJ2-1, with 10 bases matching TRBD1. This TCR was sampled from a female patient aged 2 to 10 who had a stem cell transplant for aplastic anemia, so the T cells may come from the graft donor. Sequenced here: PBMCs, mostly from graft donor cells, sampled 60 days after TCRalphabeta/CD19-depleted stem cell transplant. The CDR3 sequence: CASSPRTGGEQFF. The CDR3 region has the DNA TGTGCCAGCAGCCCCCGGACAGGGGGTGAGCAGTTCTTC. Based on the CDR3 plus reference TRBV7-3 and TRBJ2-1, the full variable domain is GAGVSQTPSNKVTEKGKYVELRCDPISGHTALYWYRQSLGQGPEFLIYFQGTGAADDSGLPNDRFFAVRPEGSVSTLKIQRTERGDSAVYLCASSPRTGGEQFFGPGTRLTVL.